This TCR beta chain was sequenced during a study of T cells after yellow fever vaccination. Study-level background: The authors prepared low-cell-number fractions using SMART-Seq v4 Ultra Low Input.

Study observations and caveats: Re-detected after boosting: most primary clones, more than 95% of CD4 and roughly 88% of CD8.

5'RACE template switching produced TCR cDNA carrying a universal primer site and UMIs. One entry per CDR3 protein, called by TCRdb with MiXCR from the 5' RACE reads. The sample lists around 360,000 distinct CDR3 sequences, under 14% occurring once. Germline V gene sequence: CDR1 SGDLS, CDR2 YYNGEE. V trimming: 0 bases; J trimming: 10 bases; junction bases outside the gene matches: 11. This CDR3 contains 15 residues. This clonotype has a handful of counts. What it binds is unknown. The sequence came from a man aged 18 to 35 who received the YFV17D yellow fever vaccine. J is TRBJ2-3 and V is TRBV9, with TRBD2 matching over 7 bases. Sample: PBMCs, taken on the day of the first yellow fever vaccination. CDR3 bases: TGTGCCAGCAGCGTAGAGGCGGGGGACGGTAAAGCGCAGTATTTT. It yields the protein CASSVEAGDGKAQYF.